This entry lists 27 T cell receptor beta chains sequenced from one sample in a study of CD8 T cells in ankylosing spondylitis. TCRdb independently ran MiXCR on the 5' RACE reads; one entry per CDR3 protein. The data contain around 40,000 distinct CDR3 sequences, roughly 2.5% of them seen just once; the ten biggest clones take up 4.6%. The sequencing input was blood, either unsorted or a sorted T cell fraction (not recorded which). The receptor set was obtained from a male donor with ankylosing spondylitis or in good health (not recorded which).

This clonotype was observed at least ten times. V usage is TRBV9 and J usage is TRBJ2-2, with unresolved D. The CDR3 runs 13 residues. Germline lookup yields CDR1 SGDLS and CDR2 YYNGEE. The ends were cut back, 5 bases at V and 3 bases at J, with 8 bases in the middle. The CDR3 sequence: CASRLEHTGELFF. As DNA, the CDR3 is TGTGCCAGCAGACTCGAACACACCGGGGAGCTGTTTTTT.

Many counts were recorded for this clonotype. At one boundary the junction diverges from the germline segment, which might be a read error. This rearrangement joins TRBV9 to TRBJ2-7; D may be TRBD2 (6 bases). CDR1 and CDR2 from the germline V gene are SGDLS and YYNGEE. The CDR3 sequence is 15 residues long. CDR3 loop: CASSVDWRGPYAQYF. The CDR3 DNA follows: TGTGCCAGCAGCGTAGATTGGCGGGGCCCCTACGCGCAGTACTTC.

The V gene is TRBV9, the J gene TRBJ2-6; possibly TRBD1 or TRBD2 for D (5 bases each). The CDR3 loop spans 18 amino acids. V was shortened by 0 bases and J by 1 base, with 14 bases between the two germline ends. Germline CDR1 is SGDLS and CDR2 is YYNGEE. The DNA for the CDR3 is TGTGCCAGCAGCGTAGCGCCGGGACGGATGTCTGGGGCCAACGTCCTGACTTTC. This encodes CASSVAPGRMSGANVLTF.

In regard to this clonotype: A read error may be the cause here, since a much bigger clone is one base away. The chain recombines TRBV9 with TRBJ2-1; tentative D call: TRBD2 (6 bases). The germline V and J ends were trimmed by 0 bases and 9 bases, with 16 bases remaining between them. CDR1 is SGDLS and CDR2 is YYNGEE in the germline V gene. CDR3 length: 15 residues. DNA for the CDR3: TGTGCCAGCAGCGTAGTCGGAGGGAGAAGCATTGAGCAGTTCTTC. As protein: CASSVVGGRSIEQFF.

This clonotype was counted ten times or more. V usage is TRBV9 and J usage is TRBJ2-3; D not resolved. V gave up 1 base and J gave up 4 bases, with 13 bases separating them. CDR1 is SGDLS and CDR2 is YYNGEE in the germline V gene. CDR3 length: 15 residues. The CDR3 loop reads CASSVMGRAADTQYF. CDR3 DNA: TGTGCCAGCAGCGTAATGGGTAGGGCCGCAGATACGCAGTATTTT.

This clonotype was detected many times. The chain is built from TRBV9 and TRBJ2-3; 8 bases agree with TRBD2. The CDR3 extends over 16 amino acids. Germline assignment: CDR1 SGDLS and CDR2 YYNGEE. V shed 0 bases and J 0 bases; nucleotides not matched to a gene: 3. The CDR3 nucleotides read TGTGCCAGCAGCGTAGACACTAGCGGCAGCACAGATACGCAGTATTTT. Its protein is CASSVDTSGSTDTQYF.

This clonotype appeared many times. The chain has TRBV9 and TRBJ1-2, with 9 bases that match TRBD1. This CDR3 spans 17 amino acids. V lost 0 bases to trimming and J lost 8 bases; unmatched junction nucleotides: 14. Germline loops: CDR1 SGDLS, CDR2 YYNGEE. The DNA of the CDR3 is TGTGCCAGCAGCGTAGATGGGACAGGGTTACTGCTTGGGGGCTACACCTTC. This codes for CASSVDGTGLLLGGYTF.

This clonotype has a count of ten or more. V is TRBV9 and J is TRBJ2-3; no clear D. Germline lookup yields CDR1 SGDLS and CDR2 YYNGEE. The CDR3 contains 16 residues. V lost 0 bases, J lost 1 base, and 12 bases lay in between. The CDR3 DNA sequence: TGTGCCAGCAGCGTAGTTGGCCGATGGGGCACAGATACGCAGTATTTT. It encodes CASSVVGRWGTDTQYF.

This clonotype was observed at least ten times. This chain links TRBV9 with TRBJ2-3; no definite D call. Trimming left V 4 bases short and J 1 base short, with 10 bases between. Germline CDR1 is SGDLS and CDR2 is YYNGEE. The CDR3 runs 14 residues. This CDR3 reads CASSRTPGTDTQYF. In DNA form, the CDR3 reads TGTGCCAGCAGCCGCACCCCTGGCACAGATACGCAGTATTTT.

This clonotype was recorded at least ten times. The V gene is TRBV9, the J gene TRBJ1-5, with unresolved D. This CDR3 is built from 15 residues. V lost 0 bases and J 3 bases, leaving 10 bases between the germline ends. CDR1 and CDR2 from the germline V gene are SGDLS and YYNGEE. CDR3 DNA: TGTGCCAGCAGCGTAGGGCAGAACCCCAATCAGCCCCAGCATTTT. Translated, it gives CASSVGQNPNQPQHF. The whole variable domain, remainder taken from reference TRBV9 and TRBJ1-5, is DSGVTQTPKHLITATGQRVTLRCSPRSGDLSVYWYQQSLDQGLQFLIQYYNGEERAKGNILERFSAQQFPDLHSELNLSSLELGDSALYFCASSVGQNPNQPQHFGDGTRLSIL.

This clonotype was found many times. CDR3: CASSAPGRPLSEQYF. CDR3 coding DNA: TGTGCCAGCAGCGCCCCTGGACGGCCTCTGAGCGAGCAGTACTTC. The chain links TRBV9 to TRBJ2-7; D not resolved. There are 15 residues in the CDR3. Trimming removed 3 bases from V and 6 bases from J, with 19 bases in between. Germline V gene data show CDR1 as SGDLS and CDR2 as YYNGEE.

This clonotype was counted at least ten times. The J gene is TRBJ2-3, the V gene TRBV9; 13 nucleotides agree with TRBD2. The germline V gene encodes CDR1 SGDLS and CDR2 YYNGEE. The CDR3 consists of 17 residues. Trimming took 4 bases from V and 2 from J; bases not matched to a gene: 7. The CDR3 nucleotides read TGTGCCAGCAGCAAAATAGGACTAGCGGGGGACACAGATACGCAGTATTTT. Protein sequence: CASSKIGLAGDTDTQYF. The full variable domain, with the rest looked up from reference TRBV9 and TRBJ2-3, is DSGVTQTPKHLITATGQRVTLRCSPRSGDLSVYWYQQSLDQGLQFLIQYYNGEERAKGNILERFSAQQFPDLHSELNLSSLELGDSALYFCASSKIGLAGDTDTQYFGPGTRLTVL.

This clonotype was counted many times. The chain employs TRBV9 and TRBJ2-2; 8 bases match TRBD1. V gave up 5 bases and J gave up 4 bases; unmatched junction bases: 4. CDR3 length: 14 residues. Germline V gene lookup returns CDR1 SGDLS and CDR2 YYNGEE. CDR3 nucleotides: TGTGCCAGCAGATATACAGGGGGCACCGGGGAGCTGTTTTTT. This codes for CASRYTGGTGELFF.

This clonotype was seen at least ten times. V and J are TRBV9 and TRBJ2-1; D possibly matches TRBD1 or TRBD2 (5 bases each). The CDR3 loop spans 17 amino acids. The ends were cut back, 2 bases at V and 4 bases at J, with 19 bases in the middle. Germline-derived CDR1 and CDR2 are SGDLS and YYNGEE. The CDR3 DNA reads as TGTGCCAGCAGCGTGGAGTGGGGGACCAAGCTTTACAATGAGCAGTTCTTC. Protein sequence: CASSVEWGTKLYNEQFF.

This clonotype was observed at least ten times. The chain joins TRBV9 to TRBJ2-3; 14 bases are shared with TRBD2. This CDR3 has 17 residues. CDR1 and CDR2 (germline): SGDLS, YYNGEE. Trimming at V came to 2 bases and at J to 7 bases, leaving 9 bases not matched to a gene. This CDR3 is CASSVIGGTSGGNTQYF. CDR3 DNA sequence: TGTGCCAGCAGCGTCATAGGGGGGACTAGCGGGGGAAATACGCAGTATTTT.

V and J are TRBV9 and TRBJ2-7, with D uncertain. V was shortened by 4 bases and J by 1 base, with 12 bases between the two germline ends. The germline CDR1 and CDR2 sequences are SGDLS and YYNGEE. The CDR3 loop spans 14 amino acids. Here the CDR3 reads CASSPMKGSYEQYF. The DNA of the CDR3 is TGTGCCAGCAGCCCCATGAAGGGATCCTACGAGCAGTACTTC.

By frequency in the sample, this clonotype is medium-sized. The V and J genes are TRBV3-1 and TRBJ1-1; tentatively, D is TRBD1 (5 bases). V lost 4 bases and J 7 bases, leaving 10 bases between the germline ends. Per germline, CDR1 LGHDT and CDR2 YNNKEL (reference sequence). This CDR3 comprises 12 residues. The CDR3 region has the DNA TGTGCCAGCAGCCGAGGGACGGTTGAAGCTTTCTTT. It is translated as CASSRGTVEAFF.

Many counts were recorded for this clonotype. V and J are TRBV9 and TRBJ1-6, with D hard to call. Germline assignment: CDR1 SGDLS and CDR2 YYNGEE. V dropped 0 bases and J dropped 9 bases, with 16 bases sitting between them. CDR3 length: 16 amino acids. The DNA of the CDR3 is TGTGCCAGCAGCGTAGCCCCTAGTAGGGATCTTTCACCCCTCCACTTT. Residues: CASSVAPSRDLSPLHF.

In its sample, this clonotype was seen many times. V usage is TRBV9 and J usage is TRBJ2-7, with D unclear. Trimming shortened V by 0 bases and J by 5 bases, and 9 bases separated the two germline ends. The CDR3 loop spans 13 amino acids. Germline-derived CDR1 and CDR2 are SGDLS and YYNGEE. The CDR3 DNA is TGTGCCAGCAGCGTAGATGAAGGCCACGAGCAGTACTTC. Protein product: CASSVDEGHEQYF.

Many counts were recorded for this clonotype. This chain joins TRBV9 and TRBJ2-6; no firm D call. The length of the CDR3 is 19 residues. Per germline, CDR1 SGDLS and CDR2 YYNGEE. Trimming took off 0 bases at V and 0 bases at J, with 16 bases between the two ends. CDR3 sequence reads: CASSVDLGTVASGANVLTF. DNA of the CDR3: TGTGCCAGCAGCGTAGACCTGGGAACGGTTGCCTCTGGGGCCAACGTCCTGACTTTC.

This clonotype appeared many times. This chain links TRBV9 with TRBJ2-1; 9 positions agree with TRBD2. The CDR3 runs 14 residues. The germline V gene has CDR1 SGDLS and CDR2 YYNGEE. V lost 3 bases and J lost 6; bases outside the gene matches: 4. The chain's CDR3 is CASSASGNSNEQFF. The CDR3, as DNA: TGTGCCAGCAGCGCTAGCGGGAACTCCAATGAGCAGTTCTTC.

This clonotype was found a few times. In nucleotides, the CDR3 is TGTGCCAGCAGCGTAGGGGTAGCGGCACCCTACGAGCAGTACTTC. This sequence encodes CASSVGVAAPYEQYF. V and J are TRBV9 and TRBJ2-7; D perhaps matches TRBD2 (6 bases). CDR3 size: 15 residues. The V end was cut by 0 bases, the J end by 2 bases, with 12 bases between. Germline CDR1 and CDR2: SGDLS and YYNGEE.

The gene calls are TRBV9 and TRBJ2-7; tentative D call: TRBD2 (6 bases). Germline values: CDR1 SGDLS, CDR2 YYNGEE. CDR3 size: 15 residues. V was cut by 4 bases and J by 4 bases, with 18 bases left in between. The CDR3 protein is CASSPRAGSRYEQYF. CDR3 DNA: TGTGCCAGCAGCCCCCGCGCCGGGAGTAGATACGAGCAGTACTTC.

This clonotype was recorded at least ten times. This sequence joins TRBV9 and TRBJ1-3, with D possibly matching TRBD1 (5 bases). The ends were cut back, 0 bases at V and 0 bases at J, with 7 bases in the middle. Germline V gene sequence: CDR1 SGDLS, CDR2 YYNGEE. This CDR3 has 15 amino acids. The DNA of the CDR3 is TGTGCCAGCAGCGTAGTCGGGGGCTCTGGAAACACCATATATTTT. Amino acids: CASSVVGGSGNTIYF.

This clonotype was recorded many times. V gene TRBV9 combines with J gene TRBJ2-3, with D perhaps TRBD2 (6 bases). Germline CDR1 SGDLS, CDR2 YYNGEE. This CDR3 is 15 amino acids long. V was shortened by 0 bases and J by 2 bases, with 10 bases between the two germline ends. The CDR3 DNA is TGTGCCAGCAGCGTAGCCCCTAGCGACACAGATACGCAGTATTTT. Its protein is CASSVAPSDTDTQYF.

This clonotype was counted many times. The chain couples TRBV9 to TRBJ2-1, with D perhaps given as TRBD1 or TRBD2 (7 bases each). The CDR3 covers 19 residues. Trimming stripped 4 bases from V and 0 bases from J, with 23 bases between. The germline V gene encodes CDR1 SGDLS and CDR2 YYNGEE. The CDR3 here is CASSPPRGGTRGSYNEQFF. For the CDR3, the DNA is TGTGCCAGCAGCCCACCCAGGGGGGGGACGAGGGGCTCCTACAATGAGCAGTTCTTC. The whole variable domain, remainder taken from reference TRBV9 and TRBJ2-1, is DSGVTQTPKHLITATGQRVTLRCSPRSGDLSVYWYQQSLDQGLQFLIQYYNGEERAKGNILERFSAQQFPDLHSELNLSSLELGDSALYFCASSPPRGGTRGSYNEQFFGPGTRLTVL.

This clonotype was counted many times. V is TRBV9 and J is TRBJ1-1; 7 positions match TRBD1. The V gene's germline CDR1 is SGDLS and CDR2 YYNGEE. J was trimmed by 0 bases and V by 4 bases; bases with no gene match: 6. The CDR3 totals 15 residues. In DNA, the CDR3 is TGTGCCAGCAGCACCAGGACAGGTGTGAACACTGAAGCTTTCTTT. This gives the protein CASSTRTGVNTEAFF.